This is a list of T cell receptor beta chains from one sample in a study of T cell responses to AZD1222 COVID-19 vaccine. Sequenced by immunoSEQ multiplex PCR; TCRdb stores in-frame clones only, minus some. The sample consists of 140,000 to 150,000 clones, around 90% of them appearing once. Sequenced here: peripheral blood, sampled on day 0 of AZD1222 vaccination. The receptors stem from an adult in good health. Each CDR3 is given with its conserved first and last residue. Each record gives: V gene, clone size, J gene, D gene, CDR3 protein, CDR3 DNA. D genes are given only for firm matches. Expanded clones are given a class, and other clones once, few, many or no size at all.

v_call: TRBV5-1; clone_size: NA; j_call: TRBJ2-7; d_call: NA; cdr3_aa: CASTRAPQGYEQYF; cdr3_nt: TGCGCCAGCACCCGGGCCCCGCAGGGCTACGAGCAGTACTTC
v_call: TRBV24-1; clone_size: NA; j_call: TRBJ1-5; d_call: NA; cdr3_aa: CATSDLVPPGPRGNQPQHF; cdr3_nt: TGTGCCACCAGTGATTTGGTCCCCCCGGGCCCCCGGGGCAATCAGCCCCAGCATTTT
v_call: TRBV7-9; clone_size: NA; j_call: TRBJ1-4; d_call: NA; cdr3_aa: CASSLSVWGNEKLFF; cdr3_nt: TGTGCCAGCAGCTTGTCGGTGTGGGGCAATGAAAAACTGTTTTTT
v_call: TRBV28; clone_size: NA; j_call: TRBJ1-2; d_call: NA; cdr3_aa: CASSPMTASPYGYTF; cdr3_nt: TGTGCCAGCAGTCCCATGACGGCTTCTCCTTATGGCTACACCTTC
v_call: TRBV27; clone_size: NA; j_call: TRBJ2-4; d_call: TRBD2; cdr3_aa: CASSPRTSGTTLAKNIQYF; cdr3_nt: TGTGCCAGCAGTCCCCGAACTAGCGGAACCACTTTAGCCAAAAACATTCAGTACTTC
v_call: TRBV14; clone_size: NA; j_call: TRBJ1-3; d_call: NA; cdr3_aa: CASSQDRRRGNTIYF; cdr3_nt: TGTGCCAGCAGCCAAGATCGGAGAAGGGGGAACACCATATATTTT
v_call: TRBV9; clone_size: NA; j_call: TRBJ2-7; d_call: NA; cdr3_aa: CASSVDIQPYEQYF; cdr3_nt: TGTGCCAGCAGCGTAGATATCCAGCCCTACGAGCAGTACTTC
v_call: TRBV18; clone_size: NA; j_call: TRBJ2-1; d_call: TRBD2; cdr3_aa: CASSGSGAGNEQFF; cdr3_nt: TGTGCCAGCTCCGGGAGCGGGGCGGGAAATGAGCAGTTCTTC
v_call: TRBV19; clone_size: NA; j_call: TRBJ2-7; d_call: NA; cdr3_aa: CASSFRDAQPGEQYF; cdr3_nt: TGTGCCAGTAGTTTCCGGGACGCCCAGCCCGGCGAGCAGTACTTC
v_call: TRBV4-3; clone_size: NA; j_call: TRBJ1-2; d_call: NA; cdr3_aa: CASSQGSGVDGYTF; cdr3_nt: TGCGCCAGCAGCCAAGGTTCAGGGGTGGATGGCTACACCTTC
v_call: TRBV11-3; clone_size: NA; j_call: TRBJ2-2; d_call: NA; cdr3_aa: CASSLVVGQTGELFF; cdr3_nt: TGTGCCAGCAGCTTAGTTGTAGGGCAAACCGGGGAGCTGTTTTTT
v_call: TRBV5-6; clone_size: NA; j_call: TRBJ1-1; d_call: TRBD1; cdr3_aa: CASSIRQGMNTEAFF; cdr3_nt: TGTGCCAGCAGCATTCGACAGGGGATGAACACTGAAGCTTTCTTT
v_call: TRBV27; clone_size: NA; j_call: TRBJ2-5; d_call: NA; cdr3_aa: CASSFRGKQTQYF; cdr3_nt: TGTGCCAGCAGTTTCAGAGGCAAACAGACCCAGTACTTC
v_call: TRBV12-3/TRBV12-4; clone_size: NA; j_call: TRBJ2-1; d_call: NA; cdr3_aa: CASSPQNEQFF; cdr3_nt: TGTGCCAGCAGCCCCCAGAATGAGCAGTTCTTC
v_call: TRBV7-2; clone_size: NA; j_call: TRBJ1-1; d_call: NA; cdr3_aa: CASSPIMGGLPEAFF; cdr3_nt: TGTGCCAGCAGCCCAATTATGGGGGGCCTACCTGAAGCTTTCTTT
v_call: TRBV20-1; clone_size: NA; j_call: TRBJ1-5; d_call: NA; cdr3_aa: CSANGQHF; cdr3_nt: TGCAGTGCAAATGGCCAGCATTTT
v_call: TRBV30; clone_size: NA; j_call: TRBJ2-2; d_call: TRBD2; cdr3_aa: CAWSVRTSEGGSGELFF; cdr3_nt: TGTGCCTGGAGTGTTCGGACTAGCGAAGGCGGTTCCGGGGAGCTGTTTTTT
v_call: TRBV28; clone_size: NA; j_call: TRBJ1-1; d_call: NA; cdr3_aa: CASSPLRGAMNTEAFF; cdr3_nt: TGTGCCAGCAGTCCGCTTCGTGGGGCGATGAACACTGAAGCTTTCTTT
v_call: TRBV20-1; clone_size: NA; j_call: TRBJ1-4; d_call: TRBD1; cdr3_aa: CSASDRVWSGKLFF; cdr3_nt: TGCAGTGCTAGTGACAGGGTTTGGAGTGGCAAACTGTTTTTT
v_call: TRBV15; clone_size: NA; j_call: TRBJ2-7; d_call: NA; cdr3_aa: CATSREGGQSIEQYF; cdr3_nt: TGTGCCACCAGCAGAGAGGGAGGACAATCGATTGAGCAGTACTTC
v_call: TRBV10-1; clone_size: NA; j_call: TRBJ2-1; d_call: NA; cdr3_aa: CASSESGPVNEQFF; cdr3_nt: TGCGCCAGCAGTGAGTCGGGGCCTGTTAATGAGCAGTTCTTC
v_call: TRBV19; clone_size: NA; j_call: TRBJ1-1; d_call: TRBD1; cdr3_aa: CASRGTGGGYTEAFF; cdr3_nt: TGTGCCAGTAGAGGGACAGGGGGCGGGTACACTGAAGCTTTCTTT
v_call: TRBV9; clone_size: NA; j_call: TRBJ2-3; d_call: NA; cdr3_aa: CASSPTGSSDTQYF; cdr3_nt: TGTGCCAGCAGCCCTACAGGATCTTCGGATACGCAGTATTTT
v_call: TRBV18; clone_size: NA; j_call: TRBJ2-7; d_call: NA; cdr3_aa: CASSLKYEQYF; cdr3_nt: TGTGCCAGCTCACTCAAGTACGAGCAGTACTTC
v_call: TRBV5-6; clone_size: NA; j_call: TRBJ1-5; d_call: NA; cdr3_aa: CASSLDIRGPQHF; cdr3_nt: TGTGCCAGCAGCTTGGATATACGTGGGCCCCAGCATTTT
v_call: TRBV6-6; clone_size: NA; j_call: TRBJ1-4; d_call: NA; cdr3_aa: CASSYARATNEKLFF; cdr3_nt: TGTGCCAGCAGTTACGCGCGAGCAACTAATGAAAAACTGTTTTTT
v_call: TRBV9; clone_size: NA; j_call: TRBJ2-7; d_call: TRBD2; cdr3_aa: CASSGTSGRRLF; cdr3_nt: TGTGCCAGCAGCGGAACTAGCGGGAGGAGACTTTTC
v_call: TRBV13; clone_size: NA; j_call: TRBJ2-7; d_call: TRBD2; cdr3_aa: CASSLYISGSYEQYF; cdr3_nt: TGTGCCAGCAGCTTATACATTAGCGGGAGCTACGAGCAGTACTTC
v_call: TRBV25-1; clone_size: NA; j_call: TRBJ2-7; d_call: TRBD1; cdr3_aa: CASSEPGTGIHEQYF; cdr3_nt: TGTGCCAGCAGTGAGCCCGGGACAGGGATCCACGAGCAGTACTTC
v_call: TRBV11-2; clone_size: NA; j_call: TRBJ1-4; d_call: NA; cdr3_aa: CASTTEKDEKLFF; cdr3_nt: TGTGCCAGCACGACAGAGAAGGATGAAAAACTGTTTTTT
v_call: TRBV30; clone_size: NA; j_call: TRBJ2-7; d_call: TRBD1; cdr3_aa: CAWGHKWGQSYEQYF; cdr3_nt: TGTGCCTGGGGACACAAATGGGGACAGTCCTACGAGCAGTACTTC
v_call: TRBV6-4; clone_size: NA; j_call: TRBJ1-2; d_call: TRBD1; cdr3_aa: CASSKDRGDGYTF; cdr3_nt: TGTGCCAGCAGCAAGGACAGGGGAGATGGCTACACCTTC
v_call: TRBV19; clone_size: NA; j_call: TRBJ1-5; d_call: TRBD1; cdr3_aa: CASSNDRGRQPQHF; cdr3_nt: TGTGCCAGTAGTAACGACAGGGGTAGGCAGCCCCAGCATTTT
v_call: TRBV10-3; clone_size: once; j_call: TRBJ2-6; d_call: TRBD1; cdr3_aa: CAISWTGKGSGANVLTF; cdr3_nt: TGTGCCATCAGTTGGACAGGGAAGGGGTCTGGGGCCAACGTCCTGACTTTC
v_call: TRBV18; clone_size: once; j_call: TRBJ2-7; d_call: TRBD1; cdr3_aa: CASSPPGQTYEQYF; cdr3_nt: TGTGCCAGCTCTCCTCCGGGACAGACCTACGAGCAGTACTTC
v_call: TRBV5-1; clone_size: NA; j_call: TRBJ2-7; d_call: TRBD2; cdr3_aa: CASSEFRGRAYEQYF; cdr3_nt: TGCGCCAGCAGCGAATTTCGCGGGAGGGCCTACGAGCAGTACTTC
v_call: TRBV7-2; clone_size: NA; j_call: TRBJ1-2; d_call: TRBD1; cdr3_aa: CASSPGTGPVYGYTF; cdr3_nt: TGTGCCAGCAGCCCTGGGACAGGGCCCGTCTATGGCTACACCTTC
v_call: TRBV7-2; clone_size: NA; j_call: TRBJ2-7; d_call: TRBD2; cdr3_aa: CASSQAAGPRGLAGDKQYF; cdr3_nt: TGTGCCAGCAGCCAAGCAGCGGGTCCCAGGGGACTAGCGGGAGACAAGCAGTACTTC
v_call: TRBV30; clone_size: NA; j_call: TRBJ1-5; d_call: NA; cdr3_aa: CAWSVRGSPNQPQHF; cdr3_nt: TGTGCCTGGAGTGTAAGAGGGAGTCCCAATCAGCCCCAGCATTTT
v_call: TRBV5-1; clone_size: NA; j_call: TRBJ1-1; d_call: NA; cdr3_aa: CASSLGGGMNTEAFF; cdr3_nt: TGCGCCAGCAGCTTGGGGGGTGGGATGAACACTGAAGCTTTCTTT
v_call: TRBV10-3; clone_size: NA; j_call: TRBJ2-7; d_call: TRBD1; cdr3_aa: CAIRQGVTYEQYF; cdr3_nt: TGTGCCATCCGACAGGGGGTAACCTACGAGCAGTACTTC